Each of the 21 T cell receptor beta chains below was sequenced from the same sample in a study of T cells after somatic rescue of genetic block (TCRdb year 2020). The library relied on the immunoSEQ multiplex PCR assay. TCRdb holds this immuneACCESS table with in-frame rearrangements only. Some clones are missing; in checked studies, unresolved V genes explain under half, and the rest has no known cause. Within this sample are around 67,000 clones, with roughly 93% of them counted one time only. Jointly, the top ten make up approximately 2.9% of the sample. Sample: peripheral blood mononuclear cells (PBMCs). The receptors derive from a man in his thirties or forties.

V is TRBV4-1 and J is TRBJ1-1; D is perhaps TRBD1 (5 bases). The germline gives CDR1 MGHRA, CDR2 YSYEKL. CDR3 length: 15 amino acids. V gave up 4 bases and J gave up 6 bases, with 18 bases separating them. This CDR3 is CASSPRLGTNAEAFF. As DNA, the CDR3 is TGCGCCAGCAGCCCGCGCCTGGGGACGAATGCTGAAGCTTTCTTT.

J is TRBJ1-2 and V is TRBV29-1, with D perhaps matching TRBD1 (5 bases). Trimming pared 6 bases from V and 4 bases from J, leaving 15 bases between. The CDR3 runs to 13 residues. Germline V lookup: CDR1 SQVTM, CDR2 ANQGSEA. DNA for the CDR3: TGCAGCGTACCCAGGGAAGGAGGCTATGGCTACACCTTC. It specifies CSVPREGGYGYTF.

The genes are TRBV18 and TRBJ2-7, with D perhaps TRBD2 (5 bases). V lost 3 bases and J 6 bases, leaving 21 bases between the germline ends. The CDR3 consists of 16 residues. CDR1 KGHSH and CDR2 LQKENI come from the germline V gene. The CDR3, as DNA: TGTGCCAGCTCACCCCCCTCAGAGCCTAGCAGAGGCGAGCAGTACTTC. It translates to CASSPPSEPSRGEQYF.

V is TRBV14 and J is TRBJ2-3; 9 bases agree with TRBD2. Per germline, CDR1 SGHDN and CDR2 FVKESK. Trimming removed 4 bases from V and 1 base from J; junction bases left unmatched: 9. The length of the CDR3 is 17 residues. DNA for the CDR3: TGTGCCAGCAGCCCCCTGCTAGCGGGGAGTGGCACAGATACGCAGTATTTT. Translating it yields CASSPLLAGSGTDTQYF.

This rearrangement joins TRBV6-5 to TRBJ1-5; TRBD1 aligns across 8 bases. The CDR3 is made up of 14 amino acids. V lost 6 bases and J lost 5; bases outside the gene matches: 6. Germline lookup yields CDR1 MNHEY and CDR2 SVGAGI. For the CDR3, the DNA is TGTGCCAGCAGCCCCCGGACAGGGTATCAGCCCCAGCATTTT. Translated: CASSPRTGYQPQHF.

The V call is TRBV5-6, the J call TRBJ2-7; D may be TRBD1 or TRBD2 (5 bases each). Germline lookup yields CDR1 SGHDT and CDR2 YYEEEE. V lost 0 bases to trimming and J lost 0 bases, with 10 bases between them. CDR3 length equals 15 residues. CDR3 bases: TGTGCCAGCAGCTTGGTCCCAGGGAGCTCCTACGAGCAGTACTTC. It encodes CASSLVPGSSYEQYF.

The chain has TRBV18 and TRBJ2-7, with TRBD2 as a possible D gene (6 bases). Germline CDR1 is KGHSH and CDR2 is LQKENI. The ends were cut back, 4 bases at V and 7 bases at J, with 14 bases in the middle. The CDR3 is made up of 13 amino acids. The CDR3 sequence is CASSQSTGREQYF. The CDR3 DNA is TGTGCCAGCTCACAGTCAACCGGGAGAGAGCAGTACTTC.

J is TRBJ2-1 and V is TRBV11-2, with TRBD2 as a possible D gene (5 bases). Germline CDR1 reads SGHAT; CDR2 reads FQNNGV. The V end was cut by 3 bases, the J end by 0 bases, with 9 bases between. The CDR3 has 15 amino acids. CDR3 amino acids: CASSFGGSSYNEQFF. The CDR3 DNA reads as TGTGCCAGCAGCTTTGGTGGGAGCTCCTACAATGAGCAGTTCTTC.

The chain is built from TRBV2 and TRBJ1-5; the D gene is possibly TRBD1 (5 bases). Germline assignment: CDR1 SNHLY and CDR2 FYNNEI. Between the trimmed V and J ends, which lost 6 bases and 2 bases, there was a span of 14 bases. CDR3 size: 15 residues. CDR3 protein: CASSDGGGGNQPQHF. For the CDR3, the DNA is TGTGCCAGCAGCGACGGGGGTGGGGGCAATCAGCCCCAGCATTTT.

CDR3 coding DNA: TGTGCCACCAGCAGAGAGAGGGACAGGGGACAGTATTTT. Translated: CATSRERDRGQYF. The rearrangement joins TRBV15 to TRBJ2-3; TRBD1 matches at 10 bases. Germline V gene data show CDR1 as LNHNV and CDR2 as YYDKDF (reference sequence). V was clipped by 0 bases and J by 12 bases; unmatched bases: 3. The CDR3 is 13 residues long.

CDR3 coding DNA: TGTGCCAGCAGCCTCCAAGGACTACCCAAAAACATTCAGTACTTC. This sequence encodes CASSLQGLPKNIQYF. This chain uses TRBV9 with TRBJ2-4; possible D gene TRBD2, 6 bases. Germline CDR1 SGDLS, CDR2 YYNGEE. The CDR3 totals 15 residues. The V end was cut by 4 bases, the J end by 2 bases, with 13 bases between.

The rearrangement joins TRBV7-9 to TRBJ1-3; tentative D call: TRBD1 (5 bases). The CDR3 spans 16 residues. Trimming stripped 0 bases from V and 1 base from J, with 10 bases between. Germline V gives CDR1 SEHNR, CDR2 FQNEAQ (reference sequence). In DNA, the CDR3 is TGTGCCAGCAGCTTAGCCCAGGGTAGATCTGGAAACACCATATATTTT. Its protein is CASSLAQGRSGNTIYF.

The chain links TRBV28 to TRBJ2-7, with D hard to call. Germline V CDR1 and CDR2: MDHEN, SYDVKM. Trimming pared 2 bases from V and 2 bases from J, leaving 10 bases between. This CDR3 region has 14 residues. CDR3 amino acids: CASSLRPRAYEQYF. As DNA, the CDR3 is TGTGCCAGCAGTTTAAGGCCCAGAGCCTACGAGCAGTACTTC.

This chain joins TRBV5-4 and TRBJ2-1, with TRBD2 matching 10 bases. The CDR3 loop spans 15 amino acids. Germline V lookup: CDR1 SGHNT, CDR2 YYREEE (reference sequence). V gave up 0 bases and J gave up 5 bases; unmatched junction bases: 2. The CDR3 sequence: CASSLERGGNNEQFF. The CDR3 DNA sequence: TGTGCCAGCAGCTTGGAGCGGGGGGGAAACAATGAGCAGTTCTTC.

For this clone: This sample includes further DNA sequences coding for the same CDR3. This CDR3 reads CASSQDPSGYEQYF. As DNA, the CDR3 is TGCGCCAGCAGCCAAGATCCGAGCGGCTACGAGCAGTACTTC. V usage is TRBV4-1 and J usage is TRBJ2-7, with TRBD2 as a possible D gene (5 bases). Germline CDR1 reads MGHRA; CDR2 reads YSYEKL. The CDR3 consists of 14 residues. V lost 0 bases, J lost 3 bases, and 9 bases lay in between.

CDR3 sequence (DNA): TGTGCCACCCTGCCTGGGCGGGAGGCAAACAATGAGCAGTTCTTC. Its protein product is CATLPGREANNEQFF. The chain uses TRBV19 and TRBJ2-1; 8 nucleotides align to TRBD2. Germline V gene sequence: CDR1 LNHDA, CDR2 SQIVND (reference sequence). The CDR3 extends over 15 amino acids. Trimming cost V 10 bases and J 5 bases; bases outside gene matches: 13.

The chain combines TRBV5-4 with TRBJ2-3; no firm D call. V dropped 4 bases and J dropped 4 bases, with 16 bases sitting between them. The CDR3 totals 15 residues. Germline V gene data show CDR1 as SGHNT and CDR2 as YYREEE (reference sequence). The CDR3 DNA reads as TGTGCCAGCAGCGGAACCCGCCAAGACGCAGATACGCAGTATTTT. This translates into CASSGTRQDADTQYF.

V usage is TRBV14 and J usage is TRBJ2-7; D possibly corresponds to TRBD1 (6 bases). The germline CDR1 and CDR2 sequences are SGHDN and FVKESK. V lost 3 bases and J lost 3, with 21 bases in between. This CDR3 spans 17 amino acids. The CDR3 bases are TGTGCCAGCAGCCAGACTCAGGGGTGGGGCCGCCTCTACGAGCAGTACTTC. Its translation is CASSQTQGWGRLYEQYF.

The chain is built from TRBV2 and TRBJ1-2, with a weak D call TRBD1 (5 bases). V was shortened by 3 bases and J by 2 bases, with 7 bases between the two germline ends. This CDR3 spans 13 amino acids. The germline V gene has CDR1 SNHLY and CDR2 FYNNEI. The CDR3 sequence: CASSDGGNYGYTF. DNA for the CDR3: TGTGCCAGCAGTGACGGGGGGAACTATGGCTACACCTTC.

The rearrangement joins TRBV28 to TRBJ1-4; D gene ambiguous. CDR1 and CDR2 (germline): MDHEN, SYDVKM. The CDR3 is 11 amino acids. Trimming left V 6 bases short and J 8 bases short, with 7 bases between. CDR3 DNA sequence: TGTGCCAGCAGGGGTCGCGAAAAACTGTTTTTT. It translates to CASRGREKLFF.

The CDR3 bases are TGTGCCAGCAGCCCCTCCCCTTCCGGGAGCAGAGAGACCCAGTACTTC. Its translation is CASSPSPSGSRETQYF. The chain carries TRBV7-2 and TRBJ2-5, with TRBD2 as a possible D gene (6 bases). Germline-derived CDR1 and CDR2 are SGHTA and FQGNSA. CDR3 length equals 16 residues. V shed 5 bases and J shed 4 bases, with 20 bases lying between them.